A selection of T cell receptor beta chains follows, all from one sample in a study of regulatory T cells in long-lasting Graves disease. In TCRdb, the multiplex PCR reads were re-called with MiXCR into one record per CDR3 protein. This table holds hundreds of thousands of distinct CDR3 sequences, 15% to 20% found once. The sample was also reused in another study, on T cells in Graves' hyperthyroidism and ophthalmopathy.

Sequences were derived from peripheral blood mononuclear cells (PBMCs), sampled at new diagnosis, from a patient treated with antithyroid drugs. The receptor set was obtained from a woman aged 35-65 years with Graves disease. Both conserved end residues are part of each CDR3. D genes are given only for firm matches. Clone sizes are given selectively: once, few, many, or a class where the clone is expanded.

>-|TRBV19|TRBJ2-7|-
CASRPGTSTYEQYF
TGTGCCAGTAGACCGGGGACGTCTACCTACGAGCAGTACTTC
>TRBD1|TRBV7-9|TRBJ2-1|many
CASADRGDNEQFF
TGTGCCAGCGCTGACAGGGGGGACAATGAGCAGTTCTTC
>-|TRBV19|TRBJ1-5|few
CASALGGGGNQPQHF
TGTGCCAGTGCCCTGGGGGGAGGAGGCAATCAGCCCCAGCATTTT
>-|TRBV12-3/TRBV12-4|TRBJ2-1|many
CASSLVQSRNEQFF
TGTGCCAGCAGTTTAGTACAGAGTAGGAATGAGCAGTTCTTC
>-|TRBV6-1|TRBJ1-1|-
CAGGEVEQAFF
TGTGCCGGGGGAGAGGTTGAGCAGGCTTTCTTT
>TRBD1|TRBV6-1|TRBJ1-1|few
CASFSYDFDRGGTEAFF
TGTGCCAGCTTCTCCTACGATTTTGACAGGGGAGGCACTGAAGCTTTCTTT
>-|TRBV11-2|TRBJ1-5|-
CASSQVRPGNNQPQHF
TGTGCCAGCAGCCAAGTCCGTCCAGGCAACAATCAGCCCCAGCATTTT
>-|TRBV20-1|TRBJ2-7|many
CSARAHLGDEQYF
TGCAGTGCTAGAGCCCACTTAGGGGACGAGCAGTACTTC
>TRBD1|TRBV6-1|TRBJ1-2|-
CASSRQGSDYGYTF
TGTGCCAGCAGTCGACAGGGATCCGACTATGGCTACACCTTC
>-|TRBV12-3/TRBV12-4|TRBJ2-5|many
CASSLSTGQETQYF
TGTGCCAGCAGTTTATCTACAGGACAAGAGACCCAGTACTTC
>TRBD2|TRBV13|TRBJ2-3|-
CASSKTSGGGSTDTQYF
TGTGCCAGCAGCAAGACTAGCGGGGGGGGATCAACAGATACGCAGTATTTT
>-|TRBV7-8|TRBJ1-1|many
CASSSTSLSRTEAFF
TGTGCCAGCAGCTCCACCTCCCTTAGTAGAACTGAAGCTTTCTTT
>-|TRBV9|TRBJ2-3|-
CASSVEGTDTQYF
TGTGCCAGCAGCGTAGAGGGCACAGATACGCAGTATTTT
>-|TRBV5-6|TRBJ1-6|few
CASSLGQINSPLHF
TGTGCCAGCAGCTTAGGTCAAATAAATTCACCCCTCCACTTT
>-|TRBV14|TRBJ2-2|many
CASSRDVTGELFF
TGTGCCAGCAGCCGAGATGTCACCGGGGAGCTGTTTTTT
>-|TRBV12-3/TRBV12-4|TRBJ2-4|-
CASQTQGINIQYF
TGTGCCAGCCAAACCCAGGGAATAAACATTCAGTACTTC
>-|TRBV2|TRBJ2-1|many
CASWAGEQFF
TGTGCCAGCTGGGCAGGCGAGCAGTTCTTC
>-|TRBV20-1|TRBJ2-1|-
CSAISKDEQFF
TGCAGTGCTATCTCTAAGGATGAGCAGTTCTTC
>-|TRBV11-2|TRBJ2-3|many
CASSQDSLTSTDTQYF
TGTGCCAGCAGCCAGGACAGTTTGACTAGCACAGATACGCAGTATTTT
>TRBD1|TRBV25-1|TRBJ2-2|-
CASSDPLGQGNTGELFF
TGTGCCAGCAGTGACCCTCTTGGACAGGGTAACACCGGGGAGCTGTTTTTT
>-|TRBV7-9|TRBJ2-7|many
CASSQRGAGEQYF
TGTGCCAGCAGCCAGCGCGGGGCGGGCGAGCAGTACTTC
>-|TRBV28|TRBJ2-3|many
CATVSGPTGDTQYF
TGTGCCACCGTATCGGGACCCACAGGAGATACGCAGTATTTT
>TRBD1|TRBV12-3/TRBV12-4|TRBJ2-5|many
CASSLGTGVIQETQYF
TGTGCCAGCAGCCTCGGGACAGGGGTAATCCAAGAGACCCAGTACTTC
>TRBD1|TRBV19|TRBJ1-2|-
CASSTQEGAYGYTF
TGTGCCAGTAGTACTCAGGAGGGGGCCTATGGCTACACCTTC
>-|TRBV7-9|TRBJ2-1|-
CASSSGLGQFF
TGTGCCAGCAGCTCGGGACTCGGGCAGTTCTTC
>TRBD1|TRBV2|TRBJ1-4|many
CASSPRTGAIEKLFF
TGTGCCAGCAGTCCTCGGACAGGGGCGATTGAAAAACTGTTTTTT
>-|TRBV6-1|TRBJ2-7|few
CASSEAATVTSYEQYF
TGTGCCAGCAGTGAAGCTGCGACGGTTACCTCCTACGAGCAGTACTTC
>-|TRBV12-5|TRBJ1-4|-
CASGREQKLFF
TGTGCTAGTGGGCGAGAGCAAAAACTGTTTTTT
>-|TRBV9|TRBJ2-4|-
CASSSGVGKTIQYF
TGTGCCAGCAGTTCAGGGGTGGGCAAAACCATTCAGTACTTC
>TRBD1|TRBV6-1|TRBJ1-2|few
CAGGDRMGYGYTF
TGTGCCGGGGGGGACAGGATGGGCTATGGCTACACCTTC
>TRBD1|TRBV3-1|TRBJ1-6|few
CASSHTDRVNSPLHF
TGTGCCAGCAGCCATACGGACAGGGTTAATTCACCCCTCCACTTT
>-|TRBV5-1|TRBJ2-5|many
CASSPLGQETQYF
TGTGCCAGCAGCCCTCTGGGACAAGAGACCCAGTACTTC
>-|TRBV4-1|TRBJ1-2|many
CASSQATATNYGYTF
TGCGCCAGCAGCCAAGCTACAGCTACTAACTATGGCTACACCTTC
>-|TRBV13|TRBJ1-1|-
CASYYGGNHTEAFF
TGTGCCAGCTACTATGGGGGGAATCACACTGAAGCTTTCTTT
>TRBD2|TRBV2|TRBJ2-7|many
CASERESYEQYF
TGTGCCAGCGAGCGGGAGTCCTACGAGCAGTACTTC
>-|TRBV29-1|TRBJ2-3|many
CSGSTRATEYF
TGCAGCGGATCCACTCGGGCCACCGAGTATTTT
>-|TRBV7-8|TRBJ2-3|many
CASSLEARPHTQYF
TGTGCCAGCAGCTTAGAGGCACGACCCCATACGCAGTATTTT
>-|TRBV19|TRBJ1-1|-
CASSTRAGSNTEAFF
TGTGCCAGTAGTACCCGGGCAGGGTCGAACACTGAAGCTTTCTTT
>TRBD1|TRBV19|TRBJ1-1|-
CASSKLWDSYMNTEAFF
TGTGCCAGTAGTAAACTTTGGGACAGCTACATGAACACTGAAGCTTTCTTT
>-|TRBV2|TRBJ2-3|many
CASSGGDTQYF
TGTGCCAGCAGTGGCGGAGATACGCAGTATTTT